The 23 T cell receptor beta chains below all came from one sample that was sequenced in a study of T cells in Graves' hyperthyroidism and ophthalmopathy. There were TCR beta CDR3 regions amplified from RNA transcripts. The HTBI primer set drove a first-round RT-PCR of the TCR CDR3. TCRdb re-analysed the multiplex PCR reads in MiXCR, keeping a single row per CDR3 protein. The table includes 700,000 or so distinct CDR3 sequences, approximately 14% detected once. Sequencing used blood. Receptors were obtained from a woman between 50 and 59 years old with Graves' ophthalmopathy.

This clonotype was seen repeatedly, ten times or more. As DNA, the CDR3 is TGTGCCAGCAGTCCGAGTCTAGGCGATCAGCCCCAGCATTTT. It encodes CASSPSLGDQPQHF. This chain connects TRBV28 to TRBJ1-5, with unresolved D. Germline V lookup: CDR1 MDHEN, CDR2 SYDVKM. Trimming stripped 5 bases from V and 5 bases from J, with 13 bases between. The CDR3 spans 14 residues.

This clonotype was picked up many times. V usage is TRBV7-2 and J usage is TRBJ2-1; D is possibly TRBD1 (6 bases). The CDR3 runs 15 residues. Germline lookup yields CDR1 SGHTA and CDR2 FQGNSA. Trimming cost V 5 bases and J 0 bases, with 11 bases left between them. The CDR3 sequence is CASSGQIISYNEQFF. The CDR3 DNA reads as TGTGCCAGCAGCGGACAGATAATCTCCTACAATGAGCAGTTCTTC.

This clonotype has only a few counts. CDR3 sequence reads: CASSLARDGYNEQFF. In DNA form, the CDR3 reads TGTGCCAGCAGCTTAGCGCGGGATGGATACAATGAGCAGTTCTTC. V gene TRBV7-3 combines with J gene TRBJ2-1; weak D call: TRBD2 (6 bases). The CDR3 length is 15 residues. The V gene lost 2 bases and the J gene lost 4 bases, with 12 bases spanning the gap. CDR1 and CDR2 from the germline V gene are SGHTA and FQGTGA. The variable domain in full, with the rest retrieved from reference TRBV7-3 and TRBJ2-1, is GAGVSQTPSNKVTEKGKYVELRCDPISGHTALYWYRQSLGQGPEFLIYFQGTGAADDSGLPNDRFFAVRPEGSVSTLKIQRTERGDSAVYLCASSLARDGYNEQFFGPGTRLTVL.

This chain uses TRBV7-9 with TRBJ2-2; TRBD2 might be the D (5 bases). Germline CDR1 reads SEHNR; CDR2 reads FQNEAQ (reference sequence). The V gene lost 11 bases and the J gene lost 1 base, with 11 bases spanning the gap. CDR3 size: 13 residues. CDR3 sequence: CAEGLMNTGELFF. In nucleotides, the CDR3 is TGTGCCGAAGGACTCATGAACACCGGGGAGCTGTTTTTT.

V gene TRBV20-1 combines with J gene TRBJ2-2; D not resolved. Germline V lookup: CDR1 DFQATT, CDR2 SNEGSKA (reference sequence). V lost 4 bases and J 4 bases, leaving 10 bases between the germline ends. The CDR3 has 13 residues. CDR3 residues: CSATRLPTGELFF. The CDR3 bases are TGCAGTGCTACACGGCTCCCCACCGGGGAGCTGTTTTTT.

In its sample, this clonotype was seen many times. CDR3 nucleotides: TGTGCCAGCAGTTCCTCTAAAAAAGAGACCCAGTACTTC. It is translated as CASSSSKKETQYF. This chain joins TRBV28 and TRBJ2-5, with D hard to call. Germline V CDR1 and CDR2: MDHEN, SYDVKM. Trimming took off 4 bases at V and 3 bases at J, with 9 bases between the two ends. The CDR3 extends over 13 amino acids.

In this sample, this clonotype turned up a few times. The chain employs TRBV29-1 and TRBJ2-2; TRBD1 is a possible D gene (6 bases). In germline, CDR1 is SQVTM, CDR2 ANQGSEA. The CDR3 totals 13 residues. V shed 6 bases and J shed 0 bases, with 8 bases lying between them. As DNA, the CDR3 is TGCAGCGTCCGGACAGCGAACACCGGGGAGCTGTTTTTT. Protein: CSVRTANTGELFF.

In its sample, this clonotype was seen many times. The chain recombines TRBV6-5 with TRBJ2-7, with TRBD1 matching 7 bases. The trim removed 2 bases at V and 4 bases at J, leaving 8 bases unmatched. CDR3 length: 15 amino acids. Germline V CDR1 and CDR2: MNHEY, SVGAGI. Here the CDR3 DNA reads TGTGCCAGCAGTTACAGGGGGCAAGAGGTTTACGAGCAGTACTTC. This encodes CASSYRGQEVYEQYF.

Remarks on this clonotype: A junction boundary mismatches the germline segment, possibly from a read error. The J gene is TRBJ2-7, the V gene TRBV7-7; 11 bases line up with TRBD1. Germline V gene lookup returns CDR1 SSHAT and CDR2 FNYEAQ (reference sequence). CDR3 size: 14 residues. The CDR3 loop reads CASSSGTGGSEQYF. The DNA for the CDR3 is TGTGCTAGCAGCTCCGGGACAGGGGGGTCCGAGCAGTACTTC.

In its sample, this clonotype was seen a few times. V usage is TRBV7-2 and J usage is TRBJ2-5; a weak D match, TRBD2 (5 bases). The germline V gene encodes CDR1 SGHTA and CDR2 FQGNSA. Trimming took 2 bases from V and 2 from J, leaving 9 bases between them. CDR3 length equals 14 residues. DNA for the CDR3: TGTGCCAGCAGCTTAAGTGCGGGTCAAGAGACCCAGTACTTC. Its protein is CASSLSAGQETQYF.

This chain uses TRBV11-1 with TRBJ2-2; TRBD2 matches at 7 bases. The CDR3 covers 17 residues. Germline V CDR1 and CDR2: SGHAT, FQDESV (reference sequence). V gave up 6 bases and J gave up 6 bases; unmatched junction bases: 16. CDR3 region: CASSESSLASGSGELFF. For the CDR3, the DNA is TGTGCCAGCAGTGAATCGTCGCTAGCTAGCGGTTCCGGGGAGCTGTTTTTT.

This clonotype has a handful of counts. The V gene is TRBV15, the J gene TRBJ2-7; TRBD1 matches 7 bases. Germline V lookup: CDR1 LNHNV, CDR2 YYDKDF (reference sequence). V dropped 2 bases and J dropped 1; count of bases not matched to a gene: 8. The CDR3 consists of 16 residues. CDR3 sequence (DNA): TGTGCCACCAGCAGACCCCTACAACAGGGGTCCTACGAGCAGTACTTC. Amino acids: CATSRPLQQGSYEQYF. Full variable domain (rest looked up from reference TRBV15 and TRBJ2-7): DAMVIQNPRYQVTQFGKPVTLSCSQTLNHNVMYWYQQKSSQAPKLLFHYYDKDFNNEADTPDNFQSRRPNTSFCFLDIRSPGLGDTAMYLCATSRPLQQGSYEQYFGPGTRLTVT.

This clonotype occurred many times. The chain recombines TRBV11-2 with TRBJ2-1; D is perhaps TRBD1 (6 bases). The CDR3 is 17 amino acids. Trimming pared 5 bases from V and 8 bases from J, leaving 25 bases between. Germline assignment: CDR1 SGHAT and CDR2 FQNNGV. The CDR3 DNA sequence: TGTGCCAGCAGCGCCCAACCCCCAGGGCAGACAGGCGATGAGCAGTTCTTC. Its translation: CASSAQPPGQTGDEQFF.

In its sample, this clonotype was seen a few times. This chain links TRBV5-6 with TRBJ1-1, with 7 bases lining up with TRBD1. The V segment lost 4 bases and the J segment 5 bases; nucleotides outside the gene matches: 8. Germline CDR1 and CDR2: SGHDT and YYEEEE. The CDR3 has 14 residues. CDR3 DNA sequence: TGTGCCAGCAGCACAGGGGTCAGGGTGACTGAAGCTTTCTTT. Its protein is CASSTGVRVTEAFF.

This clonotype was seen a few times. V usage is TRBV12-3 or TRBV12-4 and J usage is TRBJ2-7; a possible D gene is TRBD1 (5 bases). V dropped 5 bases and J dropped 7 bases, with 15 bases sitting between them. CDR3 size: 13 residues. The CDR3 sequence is CASSPLASGEQYF. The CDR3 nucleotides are TGTGCCAGCAGTCCACTGGCTTCAGGGGAGCAGTACTTC.

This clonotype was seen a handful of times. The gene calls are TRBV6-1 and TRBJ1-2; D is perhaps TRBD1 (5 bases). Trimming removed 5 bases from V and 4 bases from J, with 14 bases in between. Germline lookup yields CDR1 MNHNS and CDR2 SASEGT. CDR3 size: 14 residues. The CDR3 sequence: CASSYGAGAYGYTF. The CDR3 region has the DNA TGTGCCAGCAGTTATGGGGCCGGGGCCTATGGCTACACCTTC.

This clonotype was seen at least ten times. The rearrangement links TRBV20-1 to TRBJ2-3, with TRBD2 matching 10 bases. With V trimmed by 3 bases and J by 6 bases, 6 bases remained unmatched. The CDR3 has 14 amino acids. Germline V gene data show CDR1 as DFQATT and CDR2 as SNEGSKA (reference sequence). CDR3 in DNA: TGCAGTGCTAGGGAAAGCGGGAGGGTTGATACGCAGTATTTT. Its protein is CSARESGRVDTQYF.

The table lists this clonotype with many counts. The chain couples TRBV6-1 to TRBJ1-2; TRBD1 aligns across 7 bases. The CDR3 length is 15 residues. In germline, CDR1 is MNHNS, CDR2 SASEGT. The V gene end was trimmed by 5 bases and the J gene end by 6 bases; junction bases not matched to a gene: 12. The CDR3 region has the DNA TGTGCCAGCAGTTCCGACAGGGTCCAGGGTGATGGCTACACCTTC. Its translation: CASSSDRVQGDGYTF.

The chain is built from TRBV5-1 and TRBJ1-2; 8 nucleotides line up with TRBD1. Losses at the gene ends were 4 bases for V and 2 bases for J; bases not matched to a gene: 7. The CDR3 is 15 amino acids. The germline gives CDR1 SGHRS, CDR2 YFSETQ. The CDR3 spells CASSLRTGTNYGYTF. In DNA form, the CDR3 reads TGCGCCAGCAGCCTCCGGACAGGGACAAACTATGGCTACACCTTC. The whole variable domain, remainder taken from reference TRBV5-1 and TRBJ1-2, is KAGVTQTPRYLIKTRGQQVTLSCSPISGHRSVSWYQQTPGQGLQFLFEYFSETQRNKGNFPGRFSGRQFSNSRSEMNVSTLELGDSALYLCASSLRTGTNYGYTFGSGTRLTVV.

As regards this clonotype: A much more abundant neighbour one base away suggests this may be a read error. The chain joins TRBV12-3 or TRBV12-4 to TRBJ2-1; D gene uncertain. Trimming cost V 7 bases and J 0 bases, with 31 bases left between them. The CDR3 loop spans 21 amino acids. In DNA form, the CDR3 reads TGTGCCAGCATCCCGTTCGAATTTTTGGCGAGACAAAACAACTCCTACAATGAGCAGTTCTTC. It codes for CASIPFEFLARQNNSYNEQFF.

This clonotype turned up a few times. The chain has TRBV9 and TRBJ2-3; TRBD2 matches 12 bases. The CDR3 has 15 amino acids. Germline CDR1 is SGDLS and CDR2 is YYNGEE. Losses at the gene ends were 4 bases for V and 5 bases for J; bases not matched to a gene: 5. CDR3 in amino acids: CASSPSGRAQDTQYF. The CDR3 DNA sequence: TGTGCCAGCAGCCCTAGCGGGAGGGCCCAAGATACGCAGTATTTT. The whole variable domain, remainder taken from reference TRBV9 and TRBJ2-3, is DSGVTQTPKHLITATGQRVTLRCSPRSGDLSVYWYQQSLDQGLQFLIQYYNGEERAKGNILERFSAQQFPDLHSELNLSSLELGDSALYFCASSPSGRAQDTQYFGPGTRLTVL.

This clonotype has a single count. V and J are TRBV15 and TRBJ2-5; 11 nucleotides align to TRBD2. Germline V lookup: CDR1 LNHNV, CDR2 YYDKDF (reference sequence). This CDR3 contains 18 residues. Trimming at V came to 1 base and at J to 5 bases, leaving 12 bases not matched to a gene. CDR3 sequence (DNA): TGTGCCACCAGCAGAGGGCTAAAACTAGCGGGAGTCGGGGAGACCCAGTACTTC. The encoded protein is CATSRGLKLAGVGETQYF.

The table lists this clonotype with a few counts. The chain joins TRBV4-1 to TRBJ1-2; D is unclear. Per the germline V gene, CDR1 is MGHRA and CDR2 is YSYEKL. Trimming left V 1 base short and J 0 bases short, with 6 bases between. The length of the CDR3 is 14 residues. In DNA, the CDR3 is TGCGCCAGCAGCCAAGGCTGGACTAACTATGGCTACACCTTC. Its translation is CASSQGWTNYGYTF.